This TCR beta chain came from a study of T cell repertoires in aging, cancer and after chemotherapy. Study in general: Donor ages fell into six groups from 30 or younger up to 70 or older. About 8.8 million TCR reads were in the whole dataset.

Peripheral blood genomic DNA, not sorted cells or RNA, was the template. TRB rearrangements spanning V, D and J were amplified using mixed TRB-A/B primers. TCRdb re-derived calls from the multiplex PCR reads in MiXCR, one entry per CDR3 protein. The sample shows about 2,000 distinct CDR3 sequences, approximately 25% of them seen only once. The CDR3 runs 15 residues. This TCR came from a human donor with a solid tumor. Sequences were obtained from blood. The chain has TRBV12-3 or TRBV12-4 and TRBJ2-5; 11 nucleotides match TRBD1. DNA for the CDR3: TGTGCTAGTGGTGACGGGACAGGGGGCCAAGAGACCCAGTACTTC. Translated: CASGDGTGGQETQYF.